This TCR beta chain was found in a study of shared clonotypes between healthy human individuals. Study in general: The cohort had a couple of women and a few men, ages 18 to 49.

Points from the study as a whole: Compared with memory subsets, naive subsets generally had larger estimated richness. The naive CD4 repertoires of several donors were compared, and approximately 5% of clonotypes were shared.

Generated by immunoSEQ multiplex PCR, the TCRdb table keeps only in-frame clones and is missing some. The profile shows about 1.1 million clones, about 72% of them singletons. A word on this clone: Antigen specificity is unknown.

Germline-derived CDR1 and CDR2 are KGHSH and LQKENI. The CDR3 is made up of 16 amino acids. V lost 2 bases and J lost 4, with 14 bases in between. Sequenced: memory CD4+ T cells from PBMCs. The subset denotes: CD45RA-negative fraction. This sequence joins TRBV18 and TRBJ2-2; TRBD2 is a possible D gene (5 bases). This TCR derives from a man younger than 35 in good health. Some clones in this sample may be carry-over from other donors' samples. As DNA, the CDR3 is TGTGCCAGCTCACCAACGCTAGCCAGGTCCACCGGGGAGCTGTTTTTT. Translated, it gives CASSPTLARSTGELFF.